This T cell receptor beta chain was identified during a study of regulatory T cells in long-lasting Graves disease (dated by TCRdb to the early 2020s). Describing the broader study: In the newly diagnosed Graves' disease group, patients had been taking antithyroid drugs for less than 3 months. A total of around 35 samples were covered by TCR sequencing, comprising approximately 13 persistent and 20 or so newly diagnosed Graves' disease patients. Persistent Graves' disease patients were compared with newly diagnosed Graves' disease patients by peripheral blood TCR sequencing and RNA sequencing. The study took place in China and was registered as a clinical trial. General study outcomes and caveats: Persistent disease showed preferential use of TRBV28, TRBJ1-2 and TRBJ2-5, whereas newly diagnosed disease favored TRBV20-1 and TRBJ2-1. Because the primary lesion, thyroid tissue, could not be accessed, the study looked at peripheral blood alone. Compared with newly diagnosed patients, patients with persistent Graves' disease had lower TCR Shannon entropy and fewer highly expanded clones, which suggests clonal expansion. The authors noted that the small sample size was a limitation that may lower accuracy. Sequencing and analysis were restricted to the TCR beta chain. More public clonotypes were shared among persistent patients (under 3,000) than among newly diagnosed patients (approximately 1,000).

This clonotype was counted at least ten times. It has no known antigen specificity. Qualities for individual bases were not recorded, and no much larger clone is one base off. According to the study, the label for this sample's time point signals: newly diagnosed GD, antithyroid drugs for less than 3 months. For both TCR sequencing and RNA sequencing, RNA was extracted from PBMCs in TRIzol. Graves' disease was diagnosed according to American Thyroid Association guidelines. The patients came from an endocrinology department in Xi'an, China. Each patient gave 9 to 10 milliliters of peripheral blood, collected in an EDTA anticoagulant tube. Ficoll Paque Plus density gradient separation was used to isolate PBMCs, and no additional T cell sorting was done. An Agilent 2100 Bioanalyzer and agarose gel were used to assess RNA quality, and a NanoDrop 2000 was used to measure RNA concentration. The germline V gene (reference sequence) specifies DFQATT as CDR1 and SNEGSKA as CDR2. The CDR3 sequence holds 13 residues, the cysteine and phenylalanine included. Just CDR3 DNA is preserved here, 39 bases in frame from base 1. V and J are truncated by 5 bases and 1 base respectively, leaving an intervening sequence of 10 bases.

Library method: multiplex PCR. Sequencer: Illumina HiSeq 4000. To build TCR beta libraries, CDR3 regions were amplified by Arm-PCR using iRepertoire HTBI primers. Before sequencing, the PCR products underwent gel purification. Regarding the original processing steps: Gene usage analysis of CDR3 amino acid clonotypes used the approximately 62 TRBV and 14 to 15 TRBJ segments found across samples. Filtered high-quality paired reads were merged into contigs using COPE and FqMerger. Contigs were aligned with BLAST to IMGT TRBV, TRBD and TRBJ reference genes, and CDR3 was defined per IMGT. Clonotypes above 0.1% frequency were classified as highly expanded clones. Shannon entropy served as the measure of repertoire diversity, while the Gini coefficient captured V-J evenness. Clonotypes shared by more than one individual were considered public. Through fastp at Q25 and MiXCR, TCRdb rebuilt clones from the public reads, retaining in-frame beta chains. Duplicate CDR3 protein sequences are folded into a single record with the most common DNA and genes. These V and J calls originate from TCRdb's pipeline instead of the authors' own analysis. This sample holds 250,000 to 300,000 distinct CDR3 sequences; 15% to 20% were observed only once. 12% to 15% of the sample comes from the top ten.

The same specimen was also included in a second study, on T cells in Graves' hyperthyroidism and ophthalmopathy. Per the second study: Stable Graves' hyperthyroidism was defined as the absence of progression to ophthalmopathy over 18 months of follow-up. Hyperthyroidism patients were aged 18 to 65 years and newly diagnosed, with disease duration of less than 2 months. Any patient with an uncontrolled infection, another autoimmune disease, pregnancy or lactation was excluded. Diagnoses were established on the basis of clinical symptoms, serum thyroxine and TRAb, thyroid ultrasound, and orbital computed tomography. A first-round RT-PCR of the TCR CDR3 used the HTBI primer set with the Qiagen OneStep RT-PCR kit. Most expanded thyroid clonotypes (frequency above 0.001) were also found in blood, which suggests that blood repertoires may mirror thyroid immune responses. Ophthalmopathy was separated from stable hyperthyroidism by a 13 V-J signature model, with approximately 85% sensitivity and roughly 84% specificity obtained in cross-validation and 80%/75% obtained in testing. In validation, the model predicted progression to ophthalmopathy with around 71% sensitivity and about 73% specificity, a median of around 6.6 months before onset. A discovery cohort of about 95 patients, about 40 with Graves' ophthalmopathy and more than 55 with stable Graves' hyperthyroidism, was used to find distinguishing TCR V-J signatures. Prospective prediction of ophthalmopathy was tested in an independent validation cohort consisting of 18 to 20 hyperthyroidism patients and more than 15 patients who later progressed to ophthalmopathy. For training and testing, the 100 or so patients in the discovery cohort were randomly divided in a 7:3 ratio. In addition, the study compared T-cell repertoires in thyroid tissue and in blood from roughly six Graves' hyperthyroidism patients. Following sampling, methimazole starting at 30 mg daily was given to hyperthyroidism patients, and high-dose intravenous methylprednisolone was given to ophthalmopathy patients. Libraries were constructed in a second round of multiplex PCR, after which size selection and purification were carried out. The libraries were sequenced on an Illumina HiSeq2000 using paired-end 100 bp reads. SOAPnuke was used to process the raw data, with reads discarded if the reads contained adapters or uncalled bases, had a mean Phred below 15, or lacked an exact constant-primer or identifier match. High-quality paired reads were merged with COPE v1.2.5, and unique nucleotide sequences were defined as clonotypes. Clonotypes were aligned to IMGT TRBV, TRBD and TRBJ reference segments using MiTCR v1.1. Analysis was restricted to V-J combinations with a frequency above 0.0001, which covered about 99% of repertoires. A TCS score was defined as the ratio between F50 (clonal expansion) and ExV (chaos), using BLOSUM62-based TCRdist between CDR3 peptides within each V-J. Welch's t-statistics and random forest reduced around 520 V-J features to about 12, which were used in a naive Bayes classifier (R e1071). No statistical method was used to fix the sample size in advance, and group allocation was not hidden from the investigators. According to the paper, TCR Vbeta CDR3 sequencing was carried out on roughly 130 peripheral blood samples, which came from under 50 ophthalmopathy, 80 or so hyperthyroidism and around 17 progressor patients.

The input for sequencing was peripheral blood mononuclear cells (PBMCs), taken at new diagnosis, from a patient treated with antithyroid drugs. The origin of this receptor is a woman aged 30 to 39 with Graves disease. Donor details come from another sample of the same person, matched by shared clones. The sequence joins TRBV20-1 to TRBJ2-3, with the D segment identity uncertain. The CDR3 has the sequence CSAVWSRTDTQYF. The DNA reads TGCAGTGCTGTCTGGAGCCGCACAGATACGCAGTATTTT.